One sample yielded the 29 T cell receptor beta chains listed below, sequenced in a study of blood T cell repertoires in COVID-19. Libraries were prepared by immunoSEQ multiplex PCR; TCRdb keeps only in-frame clonotypes and omits some of them. The sample includes about 110,000 clones, around 90% of them seen just once. The source material was peripheral blood. These receptors all stem from a human donor in a cohort sampled during active COVID-19.

The chain employs TRBV7-3 and TRBJ2-3; D not certain. Between the trimmed V and J ends, which lost 5 bases and 2 bases, there was a span of 8 bases. This CDR3 spans 13 amino acids. Germline V gene lookup returns CDR1 SGHTA and CDR2 FQGTGA. The CDR3 sequence: CASSPRYTDTQYF. In DNA form, the CDR3 reads TGTGCCAGCAGCCCGCGATACACAGATACGCAGTATTTT.

The genes are TRBV4-1 and TRBJ2-1; tentatively, D is TRBD2 (5 bases). CDR1 is MGHRA and CDR2 is YSYEKL in the germline V gene. The CDR3 runs 15 residues. The V gene lost 4 bases and the J gene lost 3 bases, with 13 bases spanning the gap. CDR3 protein: CASSLVWSGYNEQFF. The CDR3 region has the DNA TGCGCCAGCAGCCTTGTTTGGAGCGGCTACAATGAGCAGTTCTTC.

The rearrangement uses TRBV5-6 and TRBJ2-5, with D possibly being TRBD2 (5 bases). Trimming removed 4 bases at V and 4 bases at J, with 14 bases between. Germline CDR1 SGHDT, CDR2 YYEEEE. The CDR3 contains 14 residues. The CDR3 protein is CASSRGAAGETQYF. In DNA form, the CDR3 reads TGTGCCAGCAGCCGGGGAGCGGCGGGAGAGACCCAGTACTTC.

The CDR3 loop is CASSLKTGRANYGYTF. CDR3 in DNA: TGTGCCAGCAGCTTAAAGACAGGCCGAGCTAACTATGGCTACACCTTC. The genes are TRBV7-9 and TRBJ1-2; tentative D call: TRBD1 (6 bases). In germline, CDR1 is SEHNR, CDR2 FQNEAQ (reference sequence). The CDR3 covers 16 residues. Between the trimmed V and J ends, which lost 2 bases and 0 bases, there was a span of 13 bases.

The chain links TRBV5-1 to TRBJ2-1, with 14 bases matching TRBD2. With V trimmed by 3 bases and J by 0 bases, 11 bases remained unmatched. CDR3 size: 20 residues. Germline V CDR1 and CDR2: SGHRS, YFSETQ. CDR3 in DNA: TGCGCCAGCAGCTGGAAACCGGGACTAGCGGGGGTATTCTCCTACAATGAGCAGTTCTTC. Translation: CASSWKPGLAGVFSYNEQFF.

As DNA, the CDR3 is TGTGCCAGCACCCGGTTTGGGGCTAGCGGGGCTCGGATGTACAATGAGCAGTTCTTC. Translating it yields CASTRFGASGARMYNEQFF. V usage is TRBV11-3 and J usage is TRBJ2-1, with 9 bases matching TRBD2. CDR3 length: 19 amino acids. The J segment lost 4 bases and the V segment lost 7 bases, leaving 20 bases of the junction unmatched. The germline CDR1 and CDR2 sequences are SGHNT and YENEEA.

The rearrangement joins TRBV9 to TRBJ1-1; D remains ambiguous. CDR1 SGDLS and CDR2 YYNGEE come from the germline V gene. The CDR3 sequence is 13 residues long. Trimming removed 2 bases at V and 4 bases at J, with 9 bases between. The CDR3 bases are TGTGCCAGCAGCGTGCAAGGCGGCACTGAAGCTTTCTTT. Its translation is CASSVQGGTEAFF.

Notes on this clone: Other DNA sequences in the same sample also yield this CDR3. V is TRBV5-1 and J is TRBJ2-6, with a possible D match to TRBD2 (6 bases). From germline, CDR1 is SGHRS and CDR2 YFSETQ. This CDR3 is 16 amino acids long. Trimming stripped 0 bases from V and 0 bases from J, with 7 bases between. CDR3 in DNA: TGCGCCAGCAGCTTGGCCGGGGGCTCTGGGGCCAACGTCCTGACTTTC. Protein sequence: CASSLAGGSGANVLTF.

The table lists this clone with a few counts. The chain has TRBV10-2 and TRBJ2-3, with 7 bases aligning to TRBD2. The CDR3 consists of 17 residues. Looked up from germline, CDR1 is WSHSY and CDR2 is SAAADI. Trimming took 7 bases from V and 0 from J; bases not matched to a gene: 13. The CDR3 loop reads CASNRAGEGSSTDTQYF. The CDR3 DNA reads TGCGCCAGCAATCGGGCGGGAGAGGGGAGTAGCACAGATACGCAGTATTTT.

In this sample, this clone turned up a few times. This chain joins TRBV2 and TRBJ1-2; maybe TRBD1 (6 bases). Deletions cut 3 bases from V and 3 bases from J, with 8 bases between. Per the germline V gene, CDR1 is SNHLY and CDR2 is FYNNEI. This CDR3 is built from 13 residues. Here the CDR3 DNA reads TGTGCCAGCAGTGAGGGGGCTGACTATGGCTACACCTTC. Translation gives CASSEGADYGYTF.

The V call is TRBV18, the J call TRBJ2-7, with TRBD1 as a possible D gene (7 bases). The germline CDR1 and CDR2 sequences are KGHSH and LQKENI. CDR3 size: 11 residues. V was shortened by 6 bases and J by 7 bases, with 10 bases between the two germline ends. The CDR3 sequence is CASSQGGEQYF. DNA of the CDR3: TGTGCCAGCTCGCAGGGGGGAGAGCAGTACTTC. Full variable domain (remainder filled in from reference TRBV18 and TRBJ2-7): NAGVMQNPRHLVRRRGQEARLRCSPMKGHSHVYWYRQLPEEGLKFMVYLQKENIIDESGMPKERFSAEFPKEGPSILRIQQVVRGDSAAYFCASSQGGEQYFGPGTRLTVT.

This clone appeared once. This chain uses TRBV2 with TRBJ1-2; maybe TRBD1 (6 bases). This CDR3 is 13 amino acids long. The germline V and J ends were trimmed by 7 bases and 7 bases, with 16 bases remaining between them. Germline V lookup: CDR1 SNHLY, CDR2 FYNNEI. CDR3 protein: CASTPGGGLGYTF. In nucleotides, the CDR3 is TGTGCCAGCACCCCCGGCGGGGGCCTTGGCTACACCTTC.

The CDR3 nucleotides read TGTGCCACCAGCTTACGGGGGAACACTGAAGCTTTCTTT. It yields the protein CATSLRGNTEAFF. V and J are TRBV15 and TRBJ1-1; D gene ambiguous. V was shortened by 5 bases and J by 1 base, with 8 bases between the two germline ends. The germline V gene encodes CDR1 LNHNV and CDR2 YYDKDF (reference sequence). There are 13 residues in the CDR3.

This chain links TRBV10-1 with TRBJ2-3; 8 bases align to TRBD2. The germline V gene encodes CDR1 WNHNN and CDR2 SYGVQD (reference sequence). J lost 5 bases, V lost 2 bases, and 9 bases had no gene match. The CDR3 covers 16 residues. CDR3 DNA sequence: TGCGCCAGCAGTGAGAGGTCAGCGGGGGCTGGAGATACGCAGTATTTT. It encodes CASSERSAGAGDTQYF.

J is TRBJ2-1 and V is TRBV5-1; TRBD2 matches at 9 bases. J was trimmed by 9 bases and V by 4 bases; bases with no gene match: 11. Per the germline V gene, CDR1 is SGHRS and CDR2 is YFSETQ. The CDR3 extends over 15 amino acids. DNA of the CDR3: TGCGCCAGCAGCCCCCCTAGCGGGACGGGGGGTGAGCAGTTCTTC. Its protein product is CASSPPSGTGGEQFF. Looking up the rest from reference TRBV5-1 and TRBJ2-1 gives the full variable domain: KAGVTQTPRYLIKTRGQQVTLSCSPISGHRSVSWYQQTPGQGLQFLFEYFSETQRNKGNFPGRFSGRQFSNSRSEMNVSTLELGDSALYLCASSPPSGTGGEQFFGPGTRLTVL.

The chain carries TRBV28 and TRBJ1-3; 8 positions agree with TRBD1. The ends lost 4 bases at V and 8 bases at J; junction bases unmatched: 10. The germline V gene encodes CDR1 MDHEN and CDR2 SYDVKM. The CDR3 has 15 amino acids. CDR3 sequence (DNA): TGTGCCAGCAGTTCGACAGGGGTAGTTCGGGACACCATATATTTT. Its protein product is CASSSTGVVRDTIYF. Complete variable domain (other parts from reference TRBV28 and TRBJ1-3): DVKVTQSSRYLVKRTGEKVFLECVQDMDHENMFWYRQDPGLGLRLIYFSYDVKMKEKGDIPEGYSVSREKKERFSLILESASTNQTSMYLCASSSTGVVRDTIYFGEGSWLTVV.

J is TRBJ2-7 and V is TRBV5-1; TRBD2 matches at 10 bases. The CDR3 consists of 15 residues. V was clipped by 1 base and J by 4 bases; unmatched bases: 5. Germline CDR1 and CDR2: SGHRS and YFSETQ. DNA of the CDR3: TGCGCCAGCAGCTTGCAGTCTAGCGGGAGTTACGAGCAGTACTTC. It codes for CASSLQSSGSYEQYF.

This chain links TRBV7-9 with TRBJ2-2, with D perhaps matching TRBD1 (5 bases). The germline V and J ends were trimmed by 1 base and 5 bases, with 17 bases remaining between them. The CDR3 runs 17 residues. Germline V CDR1 and CDR2: SEHNR, FQNEAQ (reference sequence). CDR3 region: CASSLGQDSRWTGELFF. DNA for the CDR3: TGTGCCAGCAGCTTAGGCCAAGACAGTCGGTGGACCGGGGAGCTGTTTTTT.

The chain has TRBV11-2 and TRBJ1-4, with 8 nucleotides matching TRBD1. The CDR3 sequence is 18 residues long. Germline CDR1 SGHAT, CDR2 FQNNGV. V was clipped by 6 bases and J by 0 bases; unmatched bases: 12. The CDR3 reads CASSIGQGRYATNEKLFF. Written as DNA, the CDR3 is TGTGCCAGCAGTATTGGACAGGGAAGATATGCAACTAATGAAAAACTGTTTTTT.

V usage is TRBV6-5 and J usage is TRBJ2-7, with D possibly TRBD1 on 5 matching bases. Germline values: CDR1 MNHEY, CDR2 SVGAGI. Trimming removed 6 bases from V and 2 bases from J, with 17 bases in between. There are 15 residues in the CDR3. The CDR3 spells CASRILTAPAYEQYF. The CDR3 nucleotides read TGTGCCAGCAGGATTTTGACAGCACCAGCCTACGAGCAGTACTTC.

The chain couples TRBV12-5 to TRBJ2-5; D is unresolved. V gave up 7 bases and J gave up 5 bases, with 11 bases separating them. The CDR3 covers 12 residues. CDR1 LGHNT and CDR2 FRNRAP come from the germline V gene. DNA of the CDR3: TGTGCTAGTGAGACCTCCGGGGAGACCCAGTACTTC. Its translation is CASETSGETQYF.

The V and J genes are TRBV28 and TRBJ1-3, with D perhaps TRBD1 (5 bases). Germline V lookup: CDR1 MDHEN, CDR2 SYDVKM. The V and J ends lost 3 bases and 3 bases respectively, with 12 bases between them. The length of the CDR3 is 15 residues. The CDR3 nucleotides read TGTGCCAGCAGTTTCAAAGGGGCAAGTGGAAACACCATATATTTT. Residues: CASSFKGASGNTIYF.

V and J are TRBV7-2 and TRBJ2-1; 14 bases map to TRBD2. The junction had 2 bases not matched to a gene; V was cut back by 3 bases and J by 7 bases. The CDR3 spans 15 residues. Germline loops: CDR1 SGHTA, CDR2 FQGNSA. The CDR3 loop reads CASSFGLAGGNEQFF. The CDR3 bases are TGTGCCAGCAGCTTCGGACTAGCGGGAGGAAATGAGCAGTTCTTC.

The CDR3 DNA reads as TGTGCCTGGAGCCCGGGGCTAGCGGGAGATCTAGATACGCAGTATTTT. Residues: CAWSPGLAGDLDTQYF. V gene TRBV30 combines with J gene TRBJ2-3; the match to TRBD2 covers 10 bases. V lost 3 bases to trimming and J lost 5 bases; unmatched junction nucleotides: 11. The CDR3 covers 16 residues. In germline, CDR1 is GTSNPN, CDR2 SVGIG (reference sequence).

This clone was observed a handful of times. The chain carries TRBV7-9 and TRBJ2-2; D gene uncertain. The germline V gene encodes CDR1 SEHNR and CDR2 FQNEAQ (reference sequence). The CDR3 has 13 amino acids. V lost 3 bases and J 4 bases, leaving 6 bases between the germline ends. CDR3 protein: CASSFRVTGELFF. For the CDR3, the DNA is TGTGCCAGCAGCTTCCGGGTCACCGGGGAGCTGTTTTTT.

The chain carries TRBV25-1 and TRBJ1-4; tentatively, D is TRBD1 (6 bases). Germline-derived CDR1 and CDR2 are MGHDK and SYGVNS. With 4 bases removed from V and 4 bases from J, the gap between germline ends came to 16 bases. This CDR3 has 16 amino acids. The CDR3, as DNA: TGTGCCAGCAGTGGAAAAGGACAGCTATTTAATGAAAAACTGTTTTTT. Its translation: CASSGKGQLFNEKLFF.

The gene calls are TRBV6-5 and TRBJ1-3; D gene uncertain. V was cut by 6 bases and J by 4 bases, with 13 bases left in between. This CDR3 has 14 amino acids. Germline assignment: CDR1 MNHEY and CDR2 SVGAGI. The CDR3 DNA reads as TGTGCCAGCAGCCCCGGGTTTAACGGAAACACCATATATTTT. Translating it yields CASSPGFNGNTIYF.

The chain has TRBV21-1 and TRBJ2-3; TRBD2 is taken as the D call from the table, unchecked against the DNA. TRBV21-1 is designated a pseudogene. CDR3 length equals 16 residues. The CDR3: CASSKYPPVSTDTQYF. The CDR3 DNA reads as TGTGCCAGCAGCAAATATCCCCCTGTTAGCACAGATACGCAGTATTTT.

This chain's CDR3 is CASSGTGGYNEQFF. The CDR3 DNA reads TGTGCCAGCTCCGGGACAGGGGGCTACAATGAGCAGTTCTTC. The V and J genes are TRBV18 and TRBJ2-1; 11 bases align to TRBD1. Germline lookup yields CDR1 KGHSH and CDR2 LQKENI. The CDR3 consists of 14 residues. Germline trimming cut 6 bases from V and 3 bases from J; bases unmatched to any gene: 1.